A single sample is the source of the 10 T cell receptor beta chains below, sequenced in a study of HIV-infected patients and healthy controls (dated by TCRdb to the mid-2010s). Library construction relied on 5' RACE. Instrument used: Illumina MiSeq. Reverse transcription of approximately 530 ng RNA was performed with SuperScript III using primers directed against the alpha and beta constant regions. Separate alpha and beta chain libraries were generated by chain-specific third strand synthesis with multiplexing indices. TCRdb's own reprocessing of the public reads used fastp at Q25 and MiXCR and kept productive beta chains. Merged by CDR3 protein, the rows form single entries marked with the most common genes and DNA. For this sample there are about 9,600 distinct CDR3 sequences; roughly 7% appear just once. 35% to 40% of the sample is in the top ten clones. Whole blood was used without cell fractionation, so the repertoire reflected all unsorted peripheral T cells.

Sequenced material: blood, taken before antiretroviral therapy. All receptors come from an adult with HIV infection.

This clonotype was found many times. The gene calls are TRBV7-3 and TRBJ1-1; D is uncertain. The V end lost 0 bases, the J end lost 5 bases, and 10 bases lay between the germline ends. CDR3 length: 14 residues. The germline V gene encodes CDR1 SGHTA and CDR2 FQGTGA. CDR3 amino acids: CASSLTFPRTEAFF. As DNA, the CDR3 is TGTGCCAGCAGCTTAACTTTTCCGAGGACTGAAGCTTTCTTT.

This clonotype has ten or more counts. This sequence joins TRBV7-9 and TRBJ2-1; the D call may be TRBD1 or TRBD2 (5 bases each). CDR3 length: 13 residues. CDR1 and CDR2 (germline): SEHNR, FQNEAQ (reference sequence). Trimming removed 0 bases at V and 6 bases at J, with 6 bases between. Here the CDR3 reads CASSLAGVNEQFF. CDR3 nucleotide sequence: TGTGCCAGCAGCTTAGCGGGGGTCAATGAGCAGTTCTTC.

This clonotype was recorded many times. This chain joins TRBV9 and TRBJ2-7, with TRBD1 matching over 8 bases. Trimming at V came to 0 bases and at J to 4 bases, leaving 3 bases not matched to a gene. Germline V CDR1 and CDR2: SGDLS, YYNGEE. The CDR3 covers 14 residues. CDR3 loop: CASSVATGEYEQYF. The CDR3 bases are TGTGCCAGCAGCGTAGCGACAGGGGAGTACGAGCAGTACTTC.

This clonotype was counted at least ten times. The chain is built from TRBV9 and TRBJ1-2; D unresolved. CDR3 length equals 12 residues. Trimming took 0 bases from V and 8 from J, leaving 8 bases between them. Per the germline V gene, CDR1 is SGDLS and CDR2 is YYNGEE. CDR3 sequence: CASSVAGGGYTF. DNA for the CDR3: TGTGCCAGCAGCGTAGCTGGCGGCGGCTACACCTTC.

This clonotype was seen many times. The gene calls are TRBV6-6 and TRBJ1-1; 9 nucleotides agree with TRBD1. The CDR3 is 15 residues long. Germline loops: CDR1 MNHNY, CDR2 SVGAGI (reference sequence). The V segment lost 4 bases and the J segment 5 bases; nucleotides outside the gene matches: 8. The CDR3 DNA reads TGTGCCAGCAGTTTAAACAGGGGGCCAGAAACTGAAGCTTTCTTT. It codes for CASSLNRGPETEAFF.

The table lists this clonotype with many counts. The V call is TRBV7-2, the J call TRBJ2-1; tentatively, D is TRBD1 or TRBD2 (5 bases each). Germline CDR1 and CDR2: SGHTA and FQGNSA. The germline V and J ends were trimmed by 2 bases and 8 bases, with 19 bases remaining between them. This CDR3 is built from 16 residues. This CDR3 reads CASSLNLGDRRHEQFF. CDR3 in DNA: TGTGCCAGCAGCTTAAACTTGGGGGACCGGAGGCATGAGCAGTTCTTC.

Within the sample, this clonotype is medium-sized. Here the CDR3 reads CSVAAGWGMNTEAFF. CDR3 sequence (DNA): TGCAGCGTTGCGGCAGGGTGGGGTATGAACACTGAAGCTTTCTTT. The rearrangement links TRBV29-1 to TRBJ1-1; D is perhaps TRBD1 (5 bases). This CDR3 region has 15 residues. Germline V CDR1 and CDR2: SQVTM, ANQGSEA. V was trimmed by 4 bases and J by 0 bases, leaving 15 bases between them.

This clonotype was observed at least ten times. The chain links TRBV7-3 to TRBJ1-1; TRBD1 might be the D (5 bases). V lost 5 bases to trimming and J lost 0 bases, with 10 bases between them. This CDR3 is built from 14 residues. CDR1 and CDR2 from the germline V gene are SGHTA and FQGTGA. The CDR3 sequence: CASSADTLNTEAFF. The CDR3 DNA reads as TGTGCCAGCAGCGCGGACACCTTGAACACTGAAGCTTTCTTT.

This clonotype showed up many times. The CDR3 DNA reads TGTGCCAGCAGCTTAAGTGGACTACGCGGGGGGGCCAGAGGCACAGATACGCAGTATTTT. Amino acid sequence: CASSLSGLRGGARGTDTQYF. This chain joins TRBV7-2 and TRBJ2-3; 9 bases match TRBD2. CDR3 length: 20 residues. In germline, CDR1 is SGHTA, CDR2 FQGNSA. J was trimmed by 1 base and V by 2 bases; bases with no gene match: 16.

This clonotype was picked up many times. The J gene is TRBJ1-1, the V gene TRBV2, with a possible D match to TRBD1 (6 bases). The CDR3 is 14 amino acids. Germline CDR1 is SNHLY and CDR2 is FYNNEI. Deletions cut 6 bases from V and 2 bases from J, with 13 bases between. The chain's CDR3 is CASSFGQSNTEAFF. The CDR3 DNA is TGTGCCAGCAGCTTTGGACAGAGTAACACTGAAGCTTTCTTT.